This entry concerns a single T cell receptor (beta chain). This clonotype was counted only a few times. The antigen this receptor binds is unknown. The input lacks base qualities; no much larger clone sits a single base away. Ficoll-Paque density gradient centrifugation was the method used to isolate PBMCs. This sample was taken from a study of T-cell memory formation after mild COVID-19 (dated by TCRdb to the early 2020s). Regarding the research as a whole: TCR sequence clusters from the two donors were found to be largely donor specific. In a couple of donors, T-cell clones that expanded and contracted after mild COVID-19 were followed by sequencing TCRalpha and TCRbeta repertoires longitudinally. Two young, previously healthy adult volunteers, one female and one male, were included in the cohort. The research as a whole found: Clones contracting from day 15 to 85 had balanced CD4/CD8 phenotypes, while a second wave expanding from day 15 to 37 was biased towards CD4+. Only a couple of mild cases were covered in the study, and larger cohorts including severe cases with pre-infection samples were considered necessary. Contracting CD4+ clones were found mainly in CM and EM memory subsets, while CD8+ clones were enriched in EMRA. SARS-CoV-2 specificity of the second-wave clones peaking on day 37 was not confirmed. Some responding clones were detected in pre-infection memory, which suggested that pre-existing cross-reactive memory T cells had joined the SARS-CoV-2 response.

According to the germline V gene (reference sequence), CDR1 reads SEHNR and CDR2 reads FQNEAQ. The CDR3 contains 14 residues, cysteine and phenylalanine counted. Of all the DNA, just the CDR3 is kept, 42 bases in frame from base 1. The trim is 4 bases for V and 5 bases for J, with a gap of 14 bases between the germline ends. Sequencing used an Illumina NovaSeq 6000. Using 5'RACE with constant-segment primers, TCRalpha and TCRbeta cDNA libraries were constructed, with sample barcodes and unique molecular identifiers added in the process. RNA was extracted from every sample with Trizol reagent. The libraries were amplified in two PCR steps, and the second step added a second sample barcode and Illumina TruSeq adapters. Libraries were sequenced on an Illumina NovaSeq with 2 x 150 bp paired-end reads. Per the original workflow: Reads were demultiplexed and collapsed into UMI-guided consensus sequences with migec v1.2.7. Using mixcr v2.1.11, UMI consensuses were aligned to TRA and TRB V and J templates and then assembled into clonotypes. A clonotype was counted as expanded or contracted only if both edgeR and NoisET called the change significant, with noise models trained on biological replicates. For edgeR calls, the thresholds were a false discovery rate-adjusted p below 0.01 and a log2 fold-change of 1. As an exploratory analysis of dynamics, PCA with hierarchical clustering was applied to max-normalized trajectories of the 1000 most abundant clonotypes. Each responding clone was given a CD4 or CD8 phenotype based on the CD4+ and CD8+ repertoires, which had been sequenced separately. Using fastp trimming at Q25 and MiXCR clonotype assembly, TCRdb reanalyzed the public sequencing data and kept in-frame beta chains. Under each unique CDR3 protein, matching rows form one entry showing the most common genes and DNA. Clone size and V and J calls follow TCRdb, not the original study. This sample holds fewer than 140,000 distinct CDR3 sequences; about a sixth were observed only once. The top ten hold around 28% of the sample.

The chain is made from TRBV7-9 and TRBJ2-5, with the D call perhaps TRBD1 or TRBD2, each one matching 5 bases. This receptor was obtained from an adult woman who had mild COVID-19 (a few samples of this study predate the infection). The sample titles of this study are shuffled in the database, so cell type and time point are left out; the donor was told from shared clones. The sequencing sample was made of PBMCs or a T cell subset sorted from them (not recorded which). The CDR3 protein sequence reads: CASSSPGTRETQYF. The nucleotide sequence reads TGTGCCAGCAGCTCACCCGGGACCCGGGAGACCCAGTACTTC.